This T cell receptor (beta chain) derives from a study of post-analysis software for immune sequencing data. Study context: Several disease courses (relapsing-remitting, secondary progressive and progressive-relapsing) of multiple sclerosis were included.

As to this clonotype: Its target is not known.

TCR beta libraries were prepared from cDNA with unique molecular identifiers. Approximately 550,000 cDNA molecules came from 1 to 10 million T cells. TCRdb independently ran MiXCR on the PCR reads; one entry per CDR3 protein. Among 170,000 or so distinct CDR3 sequences listed, 30% were seen once. V was pared by 0 bases and J by 0 bases, with 5 bases of the junction left unmatched. CDR1 is SGHAT, CDR2 FQNNGV, per germline. The CDR3 spans 17 residues. Study results and caveats: Samples from one preparation batch, clustered by F measure, grouped strongly together. Included in a set of roughly five TRBV segments more frequent in patients than controls were TRBV5-6, TRBV5-1 and TRBV20-1. When compared against controls, multiple sclerosis patients showed significantly lower normalized Chao1 diversity.

Sequenced: blood. The TCR comes from a girl under 18 with multiple sclerosis. This chain connects TRBV11-2 to TRBJ2-3; 8 positions match TRBD2. The DNA for the CDR3 is TGTGCCAGCAGCTTAGAGGGTAGCGGGGCTAGCACAGATACGCAGTATTTT. Its translation: CASSLEGSGASTDTQYF.